This TCR beta chain is drawn from a study of blood T cell repertoires in COVID-19. Study context: Donors in the United States, Italy and Spain gave samples during acute or convalescent COVID-19. Nucleic acid was either cDNA or gDNA, and it came from T cells, B-cell-depleted T cells, or PBMCs.

Unmatched junction bases numbered 10, after V lost 5 bases and J lost 7 bases. CDR1 and CDR2 (germline): SQVTM, ANQGSEA. This CDR3 region has 15 residues. Enrolled through a virtual design, the participants were between 18 and 89 years of age and came from 24 US areas. Cohorts were assigned according to the clinical history that participants reported. Repertoires were generated with immunoSEQ multiplex PCR, while TCRdb's copy carries only in-frame clones and drops some. The sample carries approximately 270,000 clones, less than 95% recorded once. Sequencing was carried out using PBMCs or T cells enriched from blood (not recorded which). This TCR derives from a man in his forties who had been exposed to COVID-19. The rearrangement uses TRBV29-1 and TRBJ2-1; 11 nucleotides agree with TRBD2. The CDR3 spells CSVFSTSGKANEQFF. DNA of the CDR3: TGCAGCGTTTTTTCGACTAGCGGGAAAGCTAATGAGCAGTTCTTC.